This T cell receptor beta chain is from a study of cytomegalovirus exposure and HLA in healthy donors. Both 60 Vbeta primers and 13 Jbeta primers went into the PCR. The protocol was immunoSEQ multiplex PCR, while the TCRdb copy is restricted to in-frame clones and leaves out a portion. This table holds 95,000 to 150,000 clones, roughly 73% found once. Germline CDR1 and CDR2: SGDLS and YYNGEE. Trimming removed 2 bases at V and 1 base at J, with 10 bases between. This CDR3 is 15 amino acids long. The material sequenced was PBMCs. The V and J genes are TRBV9 and TRBJ1-3; no clear D. The TCR sequence derives from a man aged 55 to 70 in good health and CMV-seropositive. The CDR3 here is CASSVEGSSGNTIYF. CDR3 DNA: TGTGCCAGCAGCGTGGAGGGATCGTCTGGAAACACCATATATTTT.